What follows is one TCR beta chain and its context. This sample was included in a study of T cell responses to AZD1222 COVID-19 vaccine. Looking at the study overall: Pooled together were second doses at about 4 or about 12 weeks.

The V segment lost 3 bases and the J segment 2 bases; nucleotides outside the gene matches: 5. Per the germline V gene, CDR1 is SNHLY and CDR2 is FYNNEI. The CDR3 covers 16 residues. TCRdb keeps only in-frame clones here, not all; method: immunoSEQ multiplex PCR. The table lists 57,000 or so clones, roughly 80% of them singletons. The sample was peripheral blood, taken on day 0 of AZD1222 vaccination. The clonotype originates from an adult in good health. V is TRBV2 and J is TRBJ2-3, with 10 bases identical to TRBD2. The CDR3 region is CASSDESGGATDTQYF. The CDR3 nucleotides are TGTGCCAGCAGTGACGAAAGCGGGGGGGCCACAGATACGCAGTATTTT.